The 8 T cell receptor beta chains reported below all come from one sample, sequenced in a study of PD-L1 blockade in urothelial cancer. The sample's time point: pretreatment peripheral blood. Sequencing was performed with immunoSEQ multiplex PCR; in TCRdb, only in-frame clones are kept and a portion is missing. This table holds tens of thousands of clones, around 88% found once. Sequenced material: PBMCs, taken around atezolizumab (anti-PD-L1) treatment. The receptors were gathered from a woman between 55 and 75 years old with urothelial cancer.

The DNA for the CDR3 is TGCGCCAGCAGCTCTGGACAGGGAACGGGAAACACCATATATTTT. Translation: CASSSGQGTGNTIYF. This chain joins TRBV5-1 and TRBJ1-3; 8 bases fit TRBD1. Germline assignment: CDR1 SGHRS and CDR2 YFSETQ. There are 15 residues in the CDR3. V lost 3 bases and J lost 4; bases outside the gene matches: 6.

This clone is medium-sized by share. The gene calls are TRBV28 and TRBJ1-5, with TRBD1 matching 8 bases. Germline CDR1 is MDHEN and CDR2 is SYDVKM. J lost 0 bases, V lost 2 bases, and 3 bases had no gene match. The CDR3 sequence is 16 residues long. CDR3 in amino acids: CASSLRTGRSNQPQHF. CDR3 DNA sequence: TGTGCCAGCAGTTTACGGACAGGGCGTAGCAATCAGCCCCAGCATTTT.

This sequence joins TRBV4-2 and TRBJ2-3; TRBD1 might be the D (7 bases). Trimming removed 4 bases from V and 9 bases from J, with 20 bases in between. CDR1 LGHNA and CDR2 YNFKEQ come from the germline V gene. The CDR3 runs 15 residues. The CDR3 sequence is CASSRSPGAGGTQYF. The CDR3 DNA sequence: TGTGCCAGCAGCCGAAGCCCTGGCGCAGGGGGGACGCAGTATTTT.

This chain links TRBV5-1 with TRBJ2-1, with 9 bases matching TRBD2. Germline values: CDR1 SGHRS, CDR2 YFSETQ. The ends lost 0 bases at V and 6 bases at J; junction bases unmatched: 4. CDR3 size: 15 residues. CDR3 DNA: TGCGCCAGCAGCTTGGGGGCGGGAGGGTTCAATGAGCAGTTCTTC. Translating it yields CASSLGAGGFNEQFF. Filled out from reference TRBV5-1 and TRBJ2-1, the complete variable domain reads KAGVTQTPRYLIKTRGQQVTLSCSPISGHRSVSWYQQTPGQGLQFLFEYFSETQRNKGNFPGRFSGRQFSNSRSEMNVSTLELGDSALYLCASSLGAGGFNEQFFGPGTRLTVL.

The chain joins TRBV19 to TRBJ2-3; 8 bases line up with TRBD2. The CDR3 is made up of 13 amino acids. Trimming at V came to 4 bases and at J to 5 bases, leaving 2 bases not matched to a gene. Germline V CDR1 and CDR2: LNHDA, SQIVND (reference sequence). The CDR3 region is CASSSSGVDTQYF. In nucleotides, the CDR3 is TGTGCCAGTAGTAGTAGCGGGGTAGATACGCAGTATTTT.

The CDR3 loop reads CASSRSGLGDTGELFF. DNA of the CDR3: TGTGCCAGCAGCCGCTCCGGACTAGGAGACACCGGGGAGCTGTTTTTT. The chain recombines TRBV11-2 with TRBJ2-2; TRBD2 agrees at 7 bases. The trim removed 5 bases at V and 3 bases at J, leaving 9 bases unmatched. Germline assignment: CDR1 SGHAT and CDR2 FQNNGV. The length of the CDR3 is 16 residues.

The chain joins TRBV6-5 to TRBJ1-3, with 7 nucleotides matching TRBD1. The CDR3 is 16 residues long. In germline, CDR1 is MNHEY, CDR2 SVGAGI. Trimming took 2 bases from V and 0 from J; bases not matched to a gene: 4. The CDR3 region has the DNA TGTGCCAGCAGTTACGCGACAGGGTCCTCTGGAAACACCATATATTTT. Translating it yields CASSYATGSSGNTIYF.

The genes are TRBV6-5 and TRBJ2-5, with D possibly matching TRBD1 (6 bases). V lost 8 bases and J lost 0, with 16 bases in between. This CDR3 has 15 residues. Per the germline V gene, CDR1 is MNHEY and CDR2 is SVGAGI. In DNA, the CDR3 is TGTGCCAGCCGCAGGGGAGATTTTGACCAAGAGACCCAGTACTTC. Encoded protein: CASRRGDFDQETQYF.